Detailed here is one TCR beta chain. These data come from a study of control samples from healthy donors and cancer patients. Between the trimmed V and J ends, which lost 5 bases and 2 bases, there was a span of 14 bases. This CDR3 spans 14 amino acids. From germline, CDR1 is SGHRS and CDR2 YFSETQ. Sequencing was performed with immunoSEQ multiplex PCR; in TCRdb, only in-frame clones are kept and a portion is missing. Of more than 95,000 clones listed, around 86% are singletons. The V gene is TRBV5-1, the J gene TRBJ2-7; weak D call: TRBD2 (5 bases). The sample consisted of blood. This receptor was identified in a man aged 40-49 years in good health. This CDR3 reads CASRKDSGTYEQYF. DNA of the CDR3: TGCGCCAGCAGAAAAGACTCGGGGACCTACGAGCAGTACTTC.